What follows are 6 T cell receptor beta chains derived from one specimen sequenced in a study of T cells expressing NK-cell markers. TCRdb re-called the 5' RACE reads; one entry per CDR3 protein, DNA not given. The sample totals approximately 110,000 distinct CDR3 sequences. The sample was blood T cells: a sorted CD56 or NKG2C T cell subset, CD4+ or CD8+ T cells, or bulk PBMC T cells (not recorded which). The source is a woman between 18 and 75 years old in good health.

V gene TRBV12-3 or TRBV12-4 combines with J gene TRBJ1-5. The CDR3 spans 15 residues. The chain's CDR3 is CASSLIIEGNQPQHF.

V gene TRBV27 combines with J gene TRBJ2-3. Germline loops: CDR1 MNHEY, CDR2 SMNVEV (reference sequence). The CDR3 length is 13 residues. This chain's CDR3 is CASSLAWANTQYF.

The rearrangement joins TRBV12-3 or TRBV12-4 to TRBJ1-4; TCRdb selects TRBD1, and the lack of DNA leaves this call unchecked. The CDR3 totals 14 residues. The CDR3 protein is CASSPITGHGKLFF.

This rearrangement joins TRBV14 to TRBJ2-1. There are 14 residues in the CDR3. Per germline, CDR1 SGHDN and CDR2 FVKESK. The CDR3 is CASSQGSPYNEQFF.

V gene TRBV20-1 combines with J gene TRBJ2-7; TCRdb gives TRBD1 as the D gene, but with no DNA this cannot be confirmed. The CDR3 extends over 13 amino acids. The germline CDR1 and CDR2 sequences are DFQATT and SNEGSKA (reference sequence). This chain's CDR3 is CSARGTVTYEQYF.

This chain connects TRBV7-9 to TRBJ2-5; TCRdb outputs TRBD1, but without DNA this stays unchecked. CDR1 SEHNR and CDR2 FQNEAQ come from the germline V gene (reference sequence). The CDR3 runs to 13 residues. The CDR3 here is CASSFPGAETQYF.